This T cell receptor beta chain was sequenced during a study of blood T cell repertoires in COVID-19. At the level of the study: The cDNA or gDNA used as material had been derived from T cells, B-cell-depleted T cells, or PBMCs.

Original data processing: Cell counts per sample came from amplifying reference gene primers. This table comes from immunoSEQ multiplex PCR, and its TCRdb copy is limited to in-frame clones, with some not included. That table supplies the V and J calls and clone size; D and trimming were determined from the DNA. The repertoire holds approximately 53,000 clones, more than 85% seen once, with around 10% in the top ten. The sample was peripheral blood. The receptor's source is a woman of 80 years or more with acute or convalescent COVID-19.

CDR3 DNA sequence: TGCACCAGCAGCCAAGAAAGTGGTCCTACGGCCTTC. Its translation is CTSSQESGPTAF. V is TRBV1 and J is TRBJ1-2. TRBV1 is termed a pseudogene. The CDR3 runs 12 residues.